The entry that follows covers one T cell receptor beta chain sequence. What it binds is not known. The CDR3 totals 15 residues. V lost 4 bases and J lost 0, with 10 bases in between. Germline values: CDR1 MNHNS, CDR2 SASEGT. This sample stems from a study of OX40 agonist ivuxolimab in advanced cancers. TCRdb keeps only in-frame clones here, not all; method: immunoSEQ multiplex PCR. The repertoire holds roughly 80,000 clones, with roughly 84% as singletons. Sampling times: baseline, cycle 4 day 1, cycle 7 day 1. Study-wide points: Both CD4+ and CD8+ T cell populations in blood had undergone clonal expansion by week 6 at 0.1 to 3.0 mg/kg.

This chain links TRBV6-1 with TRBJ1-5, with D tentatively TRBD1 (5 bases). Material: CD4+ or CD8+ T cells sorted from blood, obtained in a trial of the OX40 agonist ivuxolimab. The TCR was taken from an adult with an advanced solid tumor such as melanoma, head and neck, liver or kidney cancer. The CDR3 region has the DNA TGTGCCAGCAGTGTTGGGGGGACTAGCAATCAGCCCCAGCATTTT. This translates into CASSVGGTSNQPQHF.